This entry lists 3 T cell receptor beta chains sequenced from one sample in a study of blood T cell repertoires in COVID-19. Sequenced by immunoSEQ multiplex PCR; TCRdb stores in-frame clones only, minus some. The repertoire holds about 360,000 clones, with more than 75% as singletons. The sample taken for sequencing was peripheral blood. Every receptor here comes from a human donor in a cohort sampled during active COVID-19.

The chain carries TRBV6-6 and TRBJ2-7; D uncertain. The CDR3 extends over 11 amino acids. In germline, CDR1 is MNHNY, CDR2 SVGAGI (reference sequence). The V and J ends lost 6 bases and 7 bases respectively, with 10 bases between them. The CDR3 loop reads CASSYAWEQYF. The CDR3 coding sequence is TGTGCCAGCAGCTATGCCTGGGAGCAGTACTTC.

The J gene is TRBJ1-4, the V gene TRBV19; 10 nucleotides match TRBD1. CDR1 and CDR2 from the germline V gene are LNHDA and SQIVND (reference sequence). This CDR3 has 15 amino acids. V lost 6 bases and J lost 5; bases outside the gene matches: 6. CDR3 coding DNA: TGTGCCAGTAGCCCAGGGGGACAGGGGAATGAAAAACTGTTTTTT. It yields the protein CASSPGGQGNEKLFF. Drawing the rest from reference TRBV19 and TRBJ1-4, the complete variable domain is DGGITQSPKYLFRKEGQNVTLSCEQNLNHDAMYWYRQDPGQGLRLIYYSQIVNDFQKGDIAEGYSVSREKKESFPLTVTSAQKNPTAFYLCASSPGGQGNEKLFFGSGTQLSVL.

V is TRBV13 and J is TRBJ2-2, with TRBD2 as a possible D gene (6 bases). The CDR3 is 15 amino acids. The V and J ends lost 1 base and 4 bases respectively, with 10 bases between them. Germline values: CDR1 PRHDT, CDR2 FYEKMQ (reference sequence). This CDR3 reads CASSLAGDLTGELFF. The CDR3 region has the DNA TGTGCCAGCAGCTTAGCGGGGGACCTCACCGGGGAGCTGTTTTTT. The full variable domain, in which reference TRBV13 and TRBJ2-2 provide the parts outside the CDR3, is AAGVIQSPRHLIKEKRETATLKCYPIPRHDTVYWYQQGPGQDPQFLISFYEKMQSDKGSIPDRFSAQQFSDYHSELNMSSLELGDSALYFCASSLAGDLTGELFFGEGSRLTVL.